The 22 T cell receptor beta chains presented below share a single source sample, sequenced in a study of response to subunit inactivated influenza vaccine. TCRdb re-analysed the RT-PCR reads in MiXCR, keeping a single row per CDR3 protein. The sample yields fewer than 550,000 distinct CDR3 sequences, about 25% seen once. Sequenced here: CD4+ T cells sorted from PBMCs, sampled roughly 5 days after vaccination. Receptor source: a man aged 50 to 59 who received an inactivated influenza vaccine.

The chain links TRBV12-3 or TRBV12-4 to TRBJ1-5, with 8 bases lining up with TRBD1. V lost 5 bases and J lost 6; bases outside the gene matches: 9. This CDR3 has 15 residues. CDR3 amino acids: CASSSGQGRSQPQHF. The CDR3 region has the DNA TGTGCCAGCAGTAGCGGACAGGGTCGGTCTCAGCCCCAGCATTTT.

The V and J genes are TRBV6-5 and TRBJ2-3; 7 nucleotides agree with TRBD2. The germline gives CDR1 MNHEY, CDR2 SVGAGI. CDR3 length equals 15 residues. J lost 0 bases, V lost 2 bases, and 2 bases had no gene match. CDR3 residues: CASSYSGVSTDTQYF. The CDR3 region has the DNA TGTGCCAGCAGTTACAGCGGGGTTAGCACAGATACGCAGTATTTT.

This clonotype was counted a few times. The rearrangement uses TRBV28 and TRBJ2-1; tentatively, D is TRBD1 or TRBD2 (5 bases each). Germline CDR1 MDHEN, CDR2 SYDVKM. The CDR3 extends over 17 amino acids. The V and J ends lost 5 bases and 9 bases respectively, with 26 bases between them. The CDR3 DNA is TGTGCCAGCAGTGACACGGGGCCCGCGAAAGGGTTTGGTGAGCAGTTCTTC. It codes for CASSDTGPAKGFGEQFF.

The CDR3 loop reads CSATGTGGLQTQYF. The CDR3 DNA follows: TGCAGTGCCACCGGGACAGGAGGTCTGCAGACCCAGTACTTC. V gene TRBV20-1 combines with J gene TRBJ2-5; 8 bases match TRBD1. The CDR3 contains 14 residues. With V trimmed by 6 bases and J by 6 bases, 12 bases remained unmatched. CDR1 is DFQATT and CDR2 is SNEGSKA in the germline V gene (reference sequence).

This clonotype occurred a few times. The chain couples TRBV7-3 to TRBJ1-1; 9 bases match TRBD1. This CDR3 is 15 amino acids long. J was trimmed by 4 bases and V by 5 bases; bases with no gene match: 8. CDR1 SGHTA and CDR2 FQGTGA come from the germline V gene. The CDR3 nucleotides read TGTGCCAGCAGCACTTCCACAGGGGGCCTCACTGAAGCTTTCTTT. Its protein product is CASSTSTGGLTEAFF. The complete variable domain, with remaining parts taken from reference TRBV7-3 and TRBJ1-1, reads GAGVSQTPSNKVTEKGKYVELRCDPISGHTALYWYRQSLGQGPEFLIYFQGTGAADDSGLPNDRFFAVRPEGSVSTLKIQRTERGDSAVYLCASSTSTGGLTEAFFGQGTRLTVV.

At least ten counts were recorded for this clonotype. V gene TRBV5-1 combines with J gene TRBJ2-2, with D perhaps TRBD1 or TRBD2 (5 bases each). The CDR3 runs to 14 residues. Trimming left V 6 bases short and J 0 bases short, with 9 bases between. Germline V gene sequence: CDR1 SGHRS, CDR2 YFSETQ. CDR3 loop: CASTRGANTGELFF. DNA for the CDR3: TGCGCCAGCACAAGAGGGGCGAACACCGGGGAGCTGTTTTTT.

This clonotype was seen more than once but under ten times. The chain combines TRBV20-1 with TRBJ1-5; D is uncertain. Germline V gene data show CDR1 as DFQATT and CDR2 as SNEGSKA (reference sequence). Trimming took 0 bases from V and 7 from J, leaving 10 bases between them. The CDR3 runs to 13 residues. The CDR3 bases are TGCAGTGCTAGAGATCGCCACGGGCAGCCCCAGCATTTT. Translation: CSARDRHGQPQHF.

The chain combines TRBV12-3 or TRBV12-4 with TRBJ1-6; D is unclear. V dropped 0 bases and J dropped 10 bases, with 10 bases sitting between them. The length of the CDR3 is 14 residues. CDR3 sequence: CASSLAGRGSPLHF. CDR3 DNA: TGTGCCAGCAGTTTAGCGGGGAGAGGATCACCCCTCCACTTT.

This clonotype was detected only a few times. The chain carries TRBV5-1 and TRBJ2-2; D possibly corresponds to TRBD1 (6 bases). The V gene's germline CDR1 is SGHRS and CDR2 YFSETQ. V was pared by 4 bases and J by 2 bases, with 12 bases between. CDR3 length: 15 residues. CDR3 in amino acids: CASSVGTQNTGELFF. The CDR3 DNA reads as TGCGCCAGCAGCGTCGGGACACAAAACACCGGGGAGCTGTTTTTT.

The chain combines TRBV20-1 with TRBJ1-3; D remains ambiguous. Germline CDR1 is DFQATT and CDR2 is SNEGSKA (reference sequence). This CDR3 comprises 13 residues. The V and J ends lost 6 bases and 0 bases respectively, with 9 bases between them. CDR3 sequence (DNA): TGCAGTGCCCTACGAGGCTCTGGAAACACCATATATTTT. Translated: CSALRGSGNTIYF.

This clonotype appeared once. This chain links TRBV27 with TRBJ2-5; 7 nucleotides match TRBD1. Per the germline V gene, CDR1 is MNHEY and CDR2 is SMNVEV (reference sequence). This CDR3 spans 14 amino acids. J was trimmed by 5 bases and V by 5 bases; bases with no gene match: 8. In DNA form, the CDR3 reads TGTGCCAGCAGTCCCGGGACAGTAGGGGAGACCCAGTACTTC. Encoded protein: CASSPGTVGETQYF.

The V call is TRBV10-3, the J call TRBJ2-1; 13 bases agree with TRBD2. This CDR3 has 15 residues. CDR1 is ENHRY, CDR2 SYGVKD, per germline. Losses at the gene ends were 10 bases for V and 2 bases for J; bases not matched to a gene: 5. Written as DNA, the CDR3 is TGTGCCACCACTAGCGGGGGGGGGCCCTACAATGAGCAGTTCTTC. Translating it yields CATTSGGGPYNEQFF.

The V call is TRBV28, the J call TRBJ2-5; 9 positions match TRBD2. Trimming removed 8 bases from V and 4 bases from J; junction bases left unmatched: 5. This CDR3 comprises 13 residues. Germline V gene data show CDR1 as MDHEN and CDR2 as SYDVKM. The CDR3 is CASQAGGPETQYF. In DNA form, the CDR3 reads TGTGCCAGCCAGGCGGGAGGGCCAGAGACCCAGTACTTC. The complete variable domain, with remaining parts taken from reference TRBV28 and TRBJ2-5, reads DVKVTQSSRYLVKRTGEKVFLECVQDMDHENMFWYRQDPGLGLRLIYFSYDVKMKEKGDIPEGYSVSREKKERFSLILESASTNQTSMYLCASQAGGPETQYFGPGTRLLVL.

This clonotype appeared a few times. The genes are TRBV18 and TRBJ2-1; D is uncertain. The CDR3 spans 17 residues. The V gene lost 1 base and the J gene lost 0 bases, with 13 bases spanning the gap. Per the germline V gene, CDR1 is KGHSH and CDR2 is LQKENI. The CDR3: CASSPRAVRGSYNEQFF. As DNA, the CDR3 is TGTGCCAGCTCACCACGGGCGGTGCGTGGCTCCTACAATGAGCAGTTCTTC.

The V and J genes are TRBV28 and TRBJ2-7, with 9 bases identical to TRBD2. J lost 6 bases, V lost 6 bases, and 12 bases had no gene match. The germline CDR1 and CDR2 sequences are MDHEN and SYDVKM. CDR3 length equals 15 residues. The DNA for the CDR3 is TGTGCCAGCAGGACCCCGGGGCTAGCGGGGCGCGAGCAGTACTTC. Encoded protein: CASRTPGLAGREQYF.

J is TRBJ1-6 and V is TRBV5-1, with TRBD1 identical over 9 bases. The germline V gene encodes CDR1 SGHRS and CDR2 YFSETQ. The V gene end was trimmed by 2 bases and the J gene end by 8 bases; junction bases not matched to a gene: 5. CDR3 length: 15 amino acids. CDR3 residues: CASSFGQGLDSPLHF. CDR3 coding DNA: TGCGCCAGCAGCTTTGGACAGGGGCTGGATTCACCCCTCCACTTT. The complete variable domain, with remaining parts taken from reference TRBV5-1 and TRBJ1-6, reads KAGVTQTPRYLIKTRGQQVTLSCSPISGHRSVSWYQQTPGQGLQFLFEYFSETQRNKGNFPGRFSGRQFSNSRSEMNVSTLELGDSALYLCASSFGQGLDSPLHFGNGTRLTVT.

The chain links TRBV29-1 to TRBJ2-6; D is uncertain. Deletions cut 2 bases from V and 2 bases from J, with 7 bases between. CDR1 is SQVTM and CDR2 is ANQGSEA in the germline V gene. CDR3 size: 14 residues. As DNA, the CDR3 is TGCAGCGTTGAAAAAGTCGCTGGGGCCAACGTCCTGACTTTC. Protein product: CSVEKVAGANVLTF. The full variable domain, with the rest looked up from reference TRBV29-1 and TRBJ2-6, is SAVISQKPSRDICQRGTSLTIQCQVDSQVTMMFWYRQQPGQSLTLIATANQGSEATYESGFVIDKFPISRPNLTFSTLTVSNMSPEDSSIYLCSVEKVAGANVLTFGAGSRLTVL.

V gene TRBV20-1 combines with J gene TRBJ1-6; TRBD1 is a possible D gene (6 bases). The length of the CDR3 is 15 residues. Germline V gene lookup returns CDR1 DFQATT and CDR2 SNEGSKA (reference sequence). The V gene lost 6 bases and the J gene lost 7 bases, with 19 bases spanning the gap. This CDR3 reads CSAHRDTPGNSPLHF. CDR3 in DNA: TGCAGTGCGCACCGGGACACTCCAGGGAATTCACCCCTCCACTTT.

The CDR3 region is CASSQEKGFNVLTF. CDR3 in DNA: TGCGCCAGCAGCCAAGAGAAAGGCTTCAACGTCCTGACTTTC. The J gene is TRBJ2-6, the V gene TRBV4-3; D gene ambiguous. Trimming stripped 0 bases from V and 9 bases from J, with 9 bases between. The germline V gene has CDR1 LGHNA and CDR2 YSLEER. The CDR3 totals 14 residues.

CDR3 region: CASSLRLAGSSTDTQYF. CDR3 DNA: TGTGCCAGCAGCTTAAGGCTAGCGGGATCAAGCACAGATACGCAGTATTTT. This chain connects TRBV7-8 to TRBJ2-3; 9 bases are shared with TRBD2. V shed 2 bases and J 0 bases; nucleotides not matched to a gene: 6. CDR3 size: 17 residues. Germline-derived CDR1 and CDR2 are SGHVS and FQNEAQ.

This clonotype was detected once. The J gene is TRBJ2-7, the V gene TRBV6-5, with 7 bases fitting TRBD1. Trimming cost V 2 bases and J 3 bases; bases outside gene matches: 10. Germline CDR1 and CDR2: MNHEY and SVGAGI. The CDR3 is 16 amino acids. CDR3 nucleotide sequence: TGTGCCAGCAGTTACAAGTCGTCAGGGGGAGTCTACGAGCAGTACTTC. It yields the protein CASSYKSSGGVYEQYF.

This clonotype came up many times. The chain is built from TRBV20-1 and TRBJ1-1, with 9 bases fitting TRBD1. This CDR3 is built from 12 residues. V was pared by 3 bases and J by 4 bases, with 0 bases of the junction left unmatched. Germline assignment: CDR1 DFQATT and CDR2 SNEGSKA (reference sequence). The CDR3 DNA reads TGCAGTGCTAGGACAGGGGGCACTGAAGCTTTCTTT. Amino acid sequence: CSARTGGTEAFF.